This T cell receptor (beta chain) came from a study of T cells after yellow fever vaccination. Study-level findings and limits: Booster samples showed a return of most primary-vaccination clones (about 96% CD4, approximately 88% CD8). A secondary response was less intense yet reached its peak sooner, at day 5 versus 15.

TCRdb recomputed calls from the 5' RACE reads with MiXCR, one row per CDR3 protein. The profile shows 150,000 or so distinct CDR3 sequences, under 8% of them singletons. Germline CDR1 and CDR2: SQVTM and ANQGSEA. V shed 6 bases, J shed 1 base, and the junction held 1 base outside the gene matches. The CDR3 has 12 residues. This clonotype was observed a few times. Its specificity is not known. The source is a man aged 25-45 years who received the YFV17D yellow fever vaccine. The chain recombines TRBV29-1 with TRBJ1-1, with 8 bases matching TRBD1. This sample comprised CD4+ T cells sorted from PBMCs, obtained 10 days after the yellow fever booster vaccination. This chain's CDR3 is CSVGQGNTEAFF. Written as DNA, the CDR3 is TGCAGCGTCGGACAGGGGAACACTGAAGCTTTCTTT.